This T cell receptor beta chain was identified in a study of cytotoxic CD8 clonotypes in ibrutinib-treated CLL. Study at large: After a median of approximately 68 months, around 15 patients stayed remitted and around 12 progressed; responses had been partial in about 24 and complete in 2.

Study findings and constraints: Few clonotypes were public, and these shrank or held steady under treatment. Upon ibrutinib response clonality rose, and upon progression it fell back toward baseline.

This CDR3 has 12 amino acids. Germline CDR1 reads ENHRY; CDR2 reads SYGVKD. Deletions cut 10 bases from V and 3 bases from J, with 13 bases between. Profiling relied on immunoSEQ multiplex PCR, and the TCRdb table lists in-frame clones only, not all of them. In the table there are about 310,000 clones, 80% of which are singletons. Concerning this clone itself: The antigen remains unidentified.

This TCR derives from a human donor with chronic lymphocytic leukemia. Here the sequenced sample was PBMCs, taken before ibrutinib treatment. V usage is TRBV10-3 and J usage is TRBJ2-7; D remains ambiguous. The CDR3, as DNA: TGTGCCACCGTGGATGGCGGCTACGAGCAGTACTTC. This encodes CATVDGGYEQYF.